These 14 T cell receptor beta chains came from one sample sequenced in a study of blood T cell repertoires in COVID-19 (dated by TCRdb to 2020 to 2021). Library preparation was by the immunoSEQ multiplex PCR assay. TCRdb provides this immuneACCESS table in a form limited to in-frame rearrangements. Some clones are lacking; in checked studies, under half of them reflect an unresolved V gene, and why the rest are absent is not known. Counted in this sample were 250,000 to 300,000 clones; 84% of them appeared once. Jointly, the top ten make up over 4% of the sample. Sequencing used PBMCs or T cells enriched from blood (not recorded which). These receptors were collected from a man in his thirties or forties with acute COVID-19.

This chain joins TRBV5-6 and TRBJ2-5; the D gene is possibly TRBD2 (5 bases). CDR3 length equals 16 residues. Germline V CDR1 and CDR2: SGHDT, YYEEEE. The V end was cut by 5 bases, the J end by 4 bases, with 21 bases between. CDR3 nucleotides: TGTGCCAGCAGTCGCCGGGGAACTAGGGCAGGAGAGACCCAGTACTTC. Its protein is CASSRRGTRAGETQYF.

The chain has TRBV18 and TRBJ1-4; D gene unclear. The CDR3 length is 15 residues. Between the trimmed V and J ends, which lost 2 bases and 6 bases, there was a span of 13 bases. Germline V gene lookup returns CDR1 KGHSH and CDR2 LQKENI. As DNA, the CDR3 is TGTGCCAGCTCACCAGAACGGACCGGGGATGAAAAACTGTTTTTT. Amino acids: CASSPERTGDEKLFF.

The chain carries TRBV18 and TRBJ1-1, with 9 bases lining up with TRBD1. The J segment lost 7 bases and the V segment lost 5 bases, leaving 2 bases of the junction unmatched. CDR1 KGHSH and CDR2 LQKENI come from the germline V gene. CDR3 length equals 12 residues. CDR3 in amino acids: CASSTGQGEAFF. The CDR3, as DNA: TGTGCCAGCTCAACGGGACAGGGTGAAGCTTTCTTT.

The chain uses TRBV7-2 and TRBJ1-6; TRBD1 might be the D (5 bases). Trimming removed 1 base at V and 6 bases at J, with 10 bases between. Germline V gives CDR1 SGHTA, CDR2 FQGNSA. The CDR3 has 15 amino acids. The CDR3 DNA reads as TGTGCCAGCAGCTTAGTTTCAGGGTTTAATTCACCCCTCCACTTT. Its translation: CASSLVSGFNSPLHF.

CDR3 sequence (DNA): TGTGCCAGCAGCCGAAGGACAGGCACCGGGGAGCTGTTTTTT. It is translated as CASSRRTGTGELFF. This rearrangement joins TRBV7-9 to TRBJ2-2, with TRBD1 identical over 7 bases. V lost 5 bases, J lost 4 bases, and 4 bases stayed unmatched. The CDR3 contains 14 residues. Germline values: CDR1 SEHNR, CDR2 FQNEAQ (reference sequence).

This clone was counted a few times. This sequence joins TRBV4-1 and TRBJ2-5; TRBD2 agrees at 9 bases. V lost 4 bases, J lost 5 bases, and 5 bases stayed unmatched. Germline CDR1 is MGHRA and CDR2 is YSYEKL. The length of the CDR3 is 14 residues. The CDR3 coding sequence is TGCGCCAGCAGCCGGCAGCTAGCGGGGGAGACCCAGTACTTC. Its translation is CASSRQLAGETQYF.

The chain couples TRBV18 to TRBJ1-1, with D tentatively TRBD1 (5 bases). With 2 bases removed from V and 5 bases from J, the gap between germline ends came to 15 bases. The CDR3 consists of 15 residues. CDR1 KGHSH and CDR2 LQKENI come from the germline V gene. The CDR3, as DNA: TGTGCCAGCTCACCAAACTTCGGAGGGGAGACTGAAGCTTTCTTT. This encodes CASSPNFGGETEAFF.

This clone was counted only a few times. The rearrangement joins TRBV14 to TRBJ2-5, with TRBD2 as a possible D gene (5 bases). V was clipped by 1 base and J by 3 bases, with 12 bases between them. From germline, CDR1 is SGHDN and CDR2 FVKESK. The CDR3 consists of 15 residues. In nucleotides, the CDR3 is TGTGCCAGCAGCCAAGCACGAAGGAGGAAAGAGACCCAGTACTTC. It specifies CASSQARRRKETQYF.

The chain links TRBV15 to TRBJ2-7; no reliable D call. Germline CDR1 is LNHNV and CDR2 is YYDKDF (reference sequence). This CDR3 has 13 residues. V was shortened by 1 base and J by 3 bases, with 7 bases between the two germline ends. CDR3 region: CATSRGLFYEQYV. In DNA, the CDR3 is TGTGCCACCAGCAGAGGACTTTTCTACGAGCAGTACGTC.

V is TRBV28 and J is TRBJ2-3, with 10 bases lining up with TRBD2. CDR1 MDHEN and CDR2 SYDVKM come from the germline V gene. The CDR3 length is 15 residues. V was pared by 6 bases and J by 3 bases, with 6 bases of the junction left unmatched. The CDR3 bases are TGTGCCAGCAGGCGACTAGCGGGCCAGACAGATACGCAGTATTTT. Translated: CASRRLAGQTDTQYF. Based on the CDR3 plus reference TRBV28 and TRBJ2-3, the full variable domain is DVKVTQSSRYLVKRTGEKVFLECVQDMDHENMFWYRQDPGLGLRLIYFSYDVKMKEKGDIPEGYSVSREKKERFSLILESASTNQTSMYLCASRRLAGQTDTQYFGPGTRLTVL.

This rearrangement joins TRBV10-3 to TRBJ1-1; 7 bases agree with TRBD1. The CDR3 length is 14 residues. With V trimmed by 5 bases and J by 4 bases, 7 bases remained unmatched. The germline CDR1 and CDR2 sequences are ENHRY and SYGVKD. The CDR3 nucleotides read TGTGCCATCAGTTTCTCGACAGGGATCACTGAAGCTTTCTTT. Amino acid sequence: CAISFSTGITEAFF.

The chain has TRBV25-1 and TRBJ1-4, with a tentative D call TRBD1 (6 bases). Germline CDR1 and CDR2: MGHDK and SYGVNS. CDR3 length equals 15 residues. Trimming took 5 bases from V and 4 from J, leaving 14 bases between them. The CDR3 sequence is CASSPIHRDNEKLFF. For the CDR3, the DNA is TGTGCCAGCAGTCCAATACACAGGGATAATGAAAAACTGTTTTTT.

The chain has TRBV7-8 and TRBJ1-2; TRBD1 matches 7 bases. This CDR3 region has 15 residues. The trim removed 1 base at V and 2 bases at J, leaving 4 bases unmatched. Per germline, CDR1 SGHVS and CDR2 FQNEAQ. The CDR3 DNA follows: TGTGCCAGCAGCTTAGAGGGACAGATAAACTATGGCTACACCTTC. Protein sequence: CASSLEGQINYGYTF.

Comment on this clone: A junction boundary mismatches the germline segment, possibly from a read error. The chain carries TRBV5-1 and TRBJ2-1; 11 nucleotides match TRBD2. The CDR3 has 20 amino acids. Per the germline V gene, CDR1 is SGHRS and CDR2 is YFSETQ. DNA for the CDR3: TGTGCCAGCAGCTGGGCAACTCTAGCGGGAGGAATCACCTCCTACAATGAGCAGTTCTTC. Its translation: CASSWATLAGGITSYNEQFF.